This record covers a single T cell receptor (beta chain). Clones were read by immunoSEQ multiplex PCR, and TCRdb kept only the in-frame ones, dropping some. The table lists 150,000 to 200,000 clones, approximately 85% of them singletons. This sample is part of a study of blood T cell repertoires in COVID-19. The CDR3 extends over 12 amino acids. Between the trimmed V and J ends, which lost 6 bases and 7 bases, there was a span of 11 bases. Germline V gives CDR1 MNHNY, CDR2 SVGAGI (reference sequence). This clonotype originated in a man in his 60s with active or convalescent COVID-19. The rearrangement links TRBV6-6 to TRBJ2-3, with D perhaps matching TRBD2 (6 bases). Sequenced: peripheral blood. In nucleotides, the CDR3 is TGTGCCAGCAGAAGACTAGAGAATACGCAGTATTTT. It codes for CASRRLENTQYF.